The source of this T cell receptor (beta chain) is a study of post-analysis software for immune sequencing data. The study, taken as a whole, reports: Comparison of patients with controls showed a handful of TRBV segments more frequent in patients, TRBV5-6, TRBV5-1 and TRBV20-1 among them. Controls showed significantly higher normalized Chao1 diversity than did multiple sclerosis patients.

Each TCR beta cDNA library carried unique molecular identifiers. Between roughly 0.95 and 10 million T cells gave rise to 500,000 to 650,000 cDNA molecules. A single record per CDR3 protein comes from TCRdb applying MiXCR to the PCR reads. The table lists roughly 620,000 distinct CDR3 sequences, 44% of them singletons. Turning to this clonotype: Antigen unknown.

This CDR3 spans 16 amino acids. V gave up 4 bases and J gave up 1 base, with 16 bases separating them. This receptor was identified in a girl aged 10-17 years with multiple sclerosis. The V call is TRBV12-3 or TRBV12-4, the J call TRBJ2-5; tentative D call: TRBD2 (5 bases). The sequenced sample consisted of blood. The CDR3 region has the DNA TGTGCCAGCAGTTCCTCCGCGGGTTTTTCCCAAGAGACCCAGTACTTC. Its translation: CASSSSAGFSQETQYF.